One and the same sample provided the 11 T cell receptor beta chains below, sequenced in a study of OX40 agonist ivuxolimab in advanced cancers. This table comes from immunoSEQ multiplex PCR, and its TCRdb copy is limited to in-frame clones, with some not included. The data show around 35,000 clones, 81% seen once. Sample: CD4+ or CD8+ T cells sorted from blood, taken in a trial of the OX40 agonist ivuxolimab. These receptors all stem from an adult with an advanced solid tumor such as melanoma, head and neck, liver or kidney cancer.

In DNA form, the CDR3 reads TGTGCCAGTAGTATTTTGGGAGCCTCTGGGGCCAACGTCCTGACTTTC. This codes for CASSILGASGANVLTF. V usage is TRBV19 and J usage is TRBJ2-6; a weak D match, TRBD2 (5 bases). With 3 bases removed from V and 0 bases from J, the gap between germline ends came to 9 bases. CDR1 is LNHDA, CDR2 SQIVND, per germline (reference sequence). This CDR3 spans 16 amino acids. The complete variable domain, with remaining parts taken from reference TRBV19 and TRBJ2-6, reads DGGITQSPKYLFRKEGQNVTLSCEQNLNHDAMYWYRQDPGQGLRLIYYSQIVNDFQKGDIAEGYSVSREKKESFPLTVTSAQKNPTAFYLCASSILGASGANVLTFGAGSRLTVL.

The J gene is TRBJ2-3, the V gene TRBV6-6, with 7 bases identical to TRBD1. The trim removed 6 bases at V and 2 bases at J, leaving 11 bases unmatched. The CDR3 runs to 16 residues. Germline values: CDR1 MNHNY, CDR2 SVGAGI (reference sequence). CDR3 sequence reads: CASSRQGPAITDTQYF. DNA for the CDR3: TGTGCCAGCAGCCGACAGGGCCCGGCTATCACAGATACGCAGTATTTT.

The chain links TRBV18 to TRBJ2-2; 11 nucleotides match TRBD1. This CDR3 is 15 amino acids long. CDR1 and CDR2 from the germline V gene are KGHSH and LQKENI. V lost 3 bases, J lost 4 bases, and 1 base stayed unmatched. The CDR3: CASSPGTGGTGELFF. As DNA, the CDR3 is TGTGCCAGCTCACCCGGGACAGGGGGCACCGGGGAGCTGTTTTTT.

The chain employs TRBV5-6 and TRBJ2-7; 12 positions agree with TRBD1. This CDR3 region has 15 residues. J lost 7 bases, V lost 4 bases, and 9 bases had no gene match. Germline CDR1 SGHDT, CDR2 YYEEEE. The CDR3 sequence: CASSDGTGGGWEQYF. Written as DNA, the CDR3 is TGTGCCAGCAGCGACGGGACAGGGGGCGGTTGGGAGCAGTACTTC.

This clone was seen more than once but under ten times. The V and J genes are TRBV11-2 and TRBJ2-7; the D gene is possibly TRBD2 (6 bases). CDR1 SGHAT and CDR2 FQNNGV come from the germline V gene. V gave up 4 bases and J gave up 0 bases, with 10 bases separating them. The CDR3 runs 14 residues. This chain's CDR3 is CASSWDSNSYEQYF. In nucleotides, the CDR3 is TGTGCCAGCAGCTGGGACTCTAACTCCTACGAGCAGTACTTC.

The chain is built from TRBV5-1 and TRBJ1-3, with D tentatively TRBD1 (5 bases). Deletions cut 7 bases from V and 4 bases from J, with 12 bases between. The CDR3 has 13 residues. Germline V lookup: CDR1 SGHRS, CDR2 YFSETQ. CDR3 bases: TGCGCCAGCGGACCACGGGGGGGAAACACCATATATTTT. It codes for CASGPRGGNTIYF.

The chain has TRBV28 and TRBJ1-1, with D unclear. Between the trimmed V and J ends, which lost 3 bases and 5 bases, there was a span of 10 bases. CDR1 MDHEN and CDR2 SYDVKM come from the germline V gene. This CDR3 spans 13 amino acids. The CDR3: CASSFSVGTEAFF. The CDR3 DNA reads TGTGCCAGCAGTTTCTCGGTGGGGACTGAAGCTTTCTTT.

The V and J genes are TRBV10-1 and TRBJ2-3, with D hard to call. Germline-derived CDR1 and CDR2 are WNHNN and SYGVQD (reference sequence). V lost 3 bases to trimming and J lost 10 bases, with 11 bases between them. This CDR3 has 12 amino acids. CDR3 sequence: CASSDRVEAQYF. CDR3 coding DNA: TGCGCCAGCAGTGACCGAGTTGAGGCGCAGTATTTT.

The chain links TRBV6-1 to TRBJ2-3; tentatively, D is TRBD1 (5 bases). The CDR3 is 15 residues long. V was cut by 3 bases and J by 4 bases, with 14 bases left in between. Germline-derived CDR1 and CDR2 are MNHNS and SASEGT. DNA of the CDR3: TGTGCCAGCAGTGATCCGGTAAGGGGCGCAGATACGCAGTATTTT. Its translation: CASSDPVRGADTQYF.

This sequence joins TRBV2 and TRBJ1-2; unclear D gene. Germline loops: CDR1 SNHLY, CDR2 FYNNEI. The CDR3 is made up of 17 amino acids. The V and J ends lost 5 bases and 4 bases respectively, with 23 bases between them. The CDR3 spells CASSLGYLSVQSYGYTF. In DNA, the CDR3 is TGTGCCAGCAGTCTCGGGTACTTATCCGTGCAGAGCTATGGCTACACCTTC.

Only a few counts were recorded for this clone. CDR3 bases: TGTGCCAGCCAGACAGGGAATAACTATGGCTACACCTTC. Protein: CASQTGNNYGYTF. The chain couples TRBV6-1 to TRBJ1-2, with 7 bases fitting TRBD1. The CDR3 totals 13 residues. Germline trimming cut 8 bases from V and 1 base from J; bases unmatched to any gene: 4. The germline gives CDR1 MNHNS, CDR2 SASEGT.